These 5 T cell receptor beta chains came from one sample sequenced in a study of cytomegalovirus exposure and HLA in healthy donors. This PCR relied on a set of 60 Vbeta primers and 13 Jbeta primers. The table came from immunoSEQ multiplex PCR; TCRdb's copy has only in-frame clones and leaves some out. Altogether 200,000 to 250,000 clones are present, roughly four fifths being singletons, with the ten largest covering 0.55% to 0.7%. Sequencing was performed on PBMCs. Receptors were obtained from a woman aged 35 to 49 in good health and CMV-seronegative.

V and J are TRBV11-3 and TRBJ2-1; D is ambiguous. Per the germline V gene, CDR1 is SGHNT and CDR2 is YENEEA. Between the trimmed V and J ends, which lost 4 bases and 10 bases, there was a span of 17 bases. The CDR3 spans 14 residues. The CDR3 reads CASSSNPGLGEQFF. CDR3 bases: TGTGCCAGCAGCTCTAATCCAGGCTTAGGCGAGCAGTTCTTC.

Worth noting for this clone: At one end the junction does not follow the germline gene, possibly because of a read error. The V gene is TRBV7-7, the J gene TRBJ2-5, with 10 bases aligning to TRBD1. CDR1 is SSHAT and CDR2 is FNYEAQ in the germline V gene (reference sequence). This CDR3 comprises 15 residues. The CDR3 sequence is CASSLSGTGEETQYF. In DNA, the CDR3 is TGTGCTAGCAGCTTGTCCGGGACAGGGGAAGAGACCCAGTACTTC.

The chain couples TRBV7-9 to TRBJ2-7, with no clear D. CDR1 and CDR2 from the germline V gene are SEHNR and FQNEAQ (reference sequence). The CDR3 is 14 residues long. Trimming stripped 2 bases from V and 5 bases from J, with 13 bases between. The chain's CDR3 is CASSLPHLPNEQYF. CDR3 DNA sequence: TGTGCCAGCAGCTTACCACATTTACCCAACGAGCAGTACTTC. Full variable domain (outside the CDR3, taken from reference TRBV7-9 and TRBJ2-7): DTGVSQNPRHKITKRGQNVTFRCDPISEHNRLYWYRQTLGQGPEFLTYFQNEAQLEKSRLLSDRFSAERPKGSFSTLEIQRTEQGDSAMYLCASSLPHLPNEQYFGPGTRLTVT.

The chain recombines TRBV6-5 with TRBJ2-7; D possibly corresponds to TRBD1 (5 bases). V was pared by 6 bases and J by 4 bases, with 19 bases between. The germline CDR1 and CDR2 sequences are MNHEY and SVGAGI. This CDR3 has 15 residues. CDR3 DNA sequence: TGTGCCAGCAGGCCGGCTATTTCAGGGCTGTACGAGCAGTACTTC. As protein: CASRPAISGLYEQYF.

The rearrangement links TRBV5-1 to TRBJ1-2; no definite D call. Deletions cut 5 bases from V and 2 bases from J, with 13 bases between. The CDR3 runs to 14 residues. Germline V CDR1 and CDR2: SGHRS, YFSETQ. The CDR3 loop is CASRLTMTNYGYTF. The CDR3, as DNA: TGCGCCAGCAGGTTGACAATGACAAACTATGGCTACACCTTC.